The source of this T cell receptor (beta chain) is a study of shared clonotypes between healthy human individuals. This clone was counted once. V lost 9 bases to trimming and J lost 4 bases; unmatched junction nucleotides: 3. The germline V gene encodes CDR1 LNHDA and CDR2 SQIVND (reference sequence). The CDR3 consists of 13 residues. The table came from immunoSEQ multiplex PCR; TCRdb's copy has only in-frame clones and leaves some out. The repertoire holds 850,000 to 1,100,000 clones, with around 77% as singletons. The gene calls are TRBV19 and TRBJ1-1, with TRBD1 identical over 12 bases. Source material: memory CD4+ T cells from PBMCs. The subset here: CD45RA-negative fraction. The TCR comes from a man aged 18-30 years in good health. Some clones in this sample may be carry-over from other donors' samples. The CDR3 DNA reads TGTGCCAGCAAGGGACAGGGGGCCACTGAAGCTTTCTTT. Protein: CASKGQGATEAFF.